The 14 T cell receptor beta chains in this list originate from one sample, sequenced in a study of blood T cell repertoires in COVID-19. Method: immunoSEQ multiplex PCR; TCRdb's copy keeps in-frame clones and lacks some. The data hold 200,000 or so clones, with around nine tenths observed a single time. Sequenced input: PBMCs or T cells enriched from blood (not recorded which). The origin of the receptors is a man aged 25-40 years who had recovered from COVID-19.

V is TRBV2 and J is TRBJ1-1; 8 bases map to TRBD1. The J segment lost 5 bases and the V segment lost 5 bases, leaving 7 bases of the junction unmatched. The CDR3 has 14 residues. CDR1 and CDR2 (germline): SNHLY, FYNNEI. CDR3 DNA: TGTGCCAGCAGTATCGGACAGGGAGGAACTGAAGCTTTCTTT. It is translated as CASSIGQGGTEAFF.

V usage is TRBV7-9 and J usage is TRBJ2-4; TRBD1 might be the D (5 bases). Germline-derived CDR1 and CDR2 are SEHNR and FQNEAQ (reference sequence). The CDR3 totals 13 residues. Deletions cut 5 bases from V and 9 bases from J, with 14 bases between. CDR3: CASSTGTRGIQYF. As DNA, the CDR3 is TGTGCCAGCAGCACAGGTACCCGTGGCATTCAGTACTTC.

The V gene is TRBV28, the J gene TRBJ1-1, with D perhaps matching TRBD1 (5 bases). Germline CDR1 and CDR2: MDHEN and SYDVKM. V dropped 1 base and J dropped 4 bases, with 10 bases sitting between them. The CDR3 sequence is 14 residues long. CDR3 residues: CASSLSQGSTEAFF. CDR3 DNA: TGTGCCAGCAGTTTATCCCAGGGTTCCACTGAAGCTTTCTTT.

The chain uses TRBV9 and TRBJ1-5; 7 bases match TRBD1. Trimming cost V 4 bases and J 4 bases; bases outside gene matches: 5. The length of the CDR3 is 14 residues. Germline V gene sequence: CDR1 SGDLS, CDR2 YYNGEE. CDR3 in amino acids: CASSKGQDNQPQHF. The CDR3 nucleotides read TGTGCCAGCAGCAAAGGACAGGATAATCAGCCCCAGCATTTT.

The chain couples TRBV27 to TRBJ2-2, with 12 nucleotides matching TRBD2. The trim removed 4 bases at V and 5 bases at J, leaving 8 bases unmatched. Germline lookup yields CDR1 MNHEY and CDR2 SMNVEV (reference sequence). CDR3 length: 17 amino acids. The CDR3 sequence: CASSSTLAGGVTGELFF. The CDR3 DNA reads TGTGCCAGCAGTTCAACACTAGCGGGAGGTGTTACCGGGGAGCTGTTTTTT.

V usage is TRBV18 and J usage is TRBJ2-7, with D possibly matching TRBD1 (5 bases). CDR1 is KGHSH and CDR2 is LQKENI in the germline V gene. The V and J ends lost 4 bases and 5 bases respectively, with 12 bases between them. The CDR3 has 13 residues. The CDR3 is CASSQGQSDEQYF. CDR3 coding DNA: TGTGCCAGCTCACAGGGGCAATCGGACGAGCAGTACTTC.

The chain is built from TRBV21-1 and TRBJ1-1; the DNA was not used to check the table's D call, TRBD1. TRBV21-1 is flagged as a pseudogene. This CDR3 contains 15 residues. CDR3 sequence (DNA): TGTGCCAGCAGCCGACACCCGACGTATGGCACTGAAGCTTTCTTT. Translating gives CASSRHPTYGTEAFF.

This clone was seen just once. This chain uses TRBV7-8 with TRBJ1-4, with a weak D call TRBD1 (6 bases). Trimming shortened V by 3 bases and J by 7 bases, and 18 bases separated the two germline ends. CDR1 and CDR2 from the germline V gene are SGHVS and FQNEAQ. This CDR3 has 16 residues. Written as DNA, the CDR3 is TGTGCCAGCAGCTTTAACTTCCAGGGGTTGGGTGAAAAACTGTTTTTT. It codes for CASSFNFQGLGEKLFF.

The chain joins TRBV3-1 (or the pseudogene TRBV3-2) to TRBJ1-2; the D is unclear. Per the germline V gene, CDR1 is LGHDT and CDR2 is YNNKEL (reference sequence). V was clipped by 0 bases and J by 7 bases, with 12 bases between them. The CDR3 covers 14 residues. The DNA for the CDR3 is TGTGCCAGCAGCCAAGACCGGGGATCGATTGGCTACACCTTC. This encodes CASSQDRGSIGYTF.

The chain carries TRBV7-2 and TRBJ2-7; D is ambiguous. The CDR3 runs 13 residues. V lost 4 bases, J lost 6 bases, and 13 bases lay in between. The V gene's germline CDR1 is SGHTA and CDR2 FQGNSA. CDR3 sequence reads: CASSSNSISEQYF. The CDR3, as DNA: TGTGCCAGCAGCTCCAATAGTATTAGCGAGCAGTACTTC.

Here the CDR3 DNA reads TGTGCCAGCAGCTTCAGAGCGGGGGTCACAGATACGCAGTATTTT. Translation: CASSFRAGVTDTQYF. The J gene is TRBJ2-3, the V gene TRBV7-2; 8 bases align to TRBD2. CDR3 length equals 15 residues. The V gene's germline CDR1 is SGHTA and CDR2 FQGNSA. After removal of 3 bases from V and 2 bases from J, the junction contained 4 bases not matched to a gene.

The chain carries TRBV6-1 and TRBJ1-5; no firm D call. V was cut by 3 bases and J by 9 bases, with 9 bases left in between. CDR1 and CDR2 from the germline V gene are MNHNS and SASEGT. This CDR3 is built from 12 residues. This CDR3 is CASSEAYRPQHF. CDR3 nucleotide sequence: TGTGCCAGCAGTGAGGCGTACAGGCCCCAGCATTTT.

V usage is TRBV6-4 and J usage is TRBJ2-3, with 14 bases lining up with TRBD2. The CDR3 has 15 amino acids. Germline V gene sequence: CDR1 MRHNA, CDR2 SNTAGT. Germline trimming cut 6 bases from V and 5 bases from J; bases unmatched to any gene: 4. The CDR3 sequence is CASSRLAGGEDTQYF. For the CDR3, the DNA is TGTGCCAGCAGCCGACTAGCGGGGGGGGAAGATACGCAGTATTTT.

V and J are TRBV5-4 and TRBJ2-1, with D possibly matching TRBD1 (7 bases). Looked up from germline, CDR1 is SGHNT and CDR2 is YYREEE (reference sequence). Trimming removed 4 bases at V and 2 bases at J, with 13 bases between. This CDR3 is 15 amino acids long. The CDR3 nucleotides are TGTGCCAGCAGCGGCAGGGGGGCCACCTACAATGAGCAGTTCTTC. Amino acid sequence: CASSGRGATYNEQFF.